This T cell receptor beta chain was identified during a study of shared clonotypes between healthy human individuals. Background on the study: There were three CD4 naive, three CD4 memory, two CD8 naive and one CD8 memory plates per donor.

Regarding the study as a whole: The authors sampled blood alone, and tissue repertoires likely differ.

This clone was detected a few times. The antigen is unknown. CDR3 length: 17 residues. V lost 0 bases and J lost 0, with 12 bases in between. Germline-derived CDR1 and CDR2 are SGDLS and YYNGEE. Assay used: immunoSEQ multiplex PCR; TCRdb lists only in-frame clones, some missing. The sample holds about 680,000 clones, around 78% seen once. The clonotype originates from a woman aged 25 to 39 in good health. The sample comprised memory CD4+ T cells sorted from blood. Subset here: CD45RA-negative fraction. The rearrangement links TRBV9 to TRBJ1-4; D is uncertain. The CDR3 DNA sequence: TGTGCCAGCAGCGTAGGTTCAGAGCCCCCAACTAATGAAAAACTGTTTTTT. Translation: CASSVGSEPPTNEKLFF.